These 30 T cell receptor beta chains came from one sample sequenced in a study of identical twins. TCRdb re-analysed the 5' RACE reads in MiXCR, keeping a single row per CDR3 protein. The table records nearly 900,000 distinct CDR3 sequences, 12% of them present only once. This sample also appeared in a second study, on yellow fever vaccine responses in identical twins.

Sequenced input: PBMCs. All receptors derive from a woman younger than 30 in good health.

A few counts support this clonotype. The chain couples TRBV20-1 to TRBJ2-2; possibly TRBD1 or TRBD2 for D (6 bases each). Germline V gene lookup returns CDR1 DFQATT and CDR2 SNEGSKA (reference sequence). V lost 7 bases to trimming and J lost 2 bases, with 14 bases between them. CDR3 size: 14 residues. CDR3: CSVYGGENTGELFF. CDR3 in DNA: TGCAGTGTGTACGGGGGCGAAAACACCGGGGAGCTGTTTTTT.

This clonotype was observed a few times. This chain uses TRBV20-1 with TRBJ1-2; weak D call: TRBD1 (6 bases). V was pared by 5 bases and J by 2 bases, with 18 bases between. The CDR3 loop spans 15 amino acids. Germline loops: CDR1 DFQATT, CDR2 SNEGSKA (reference sequence). CDR3 sequence: CSALPPTGRNYGYTF. As DNA, the CDR3 is TGCAGTGCTCTCCCCCCGACAGGAAGAAACTATGGCTACACCTTC.

This clonotype was detected only a few times. V usage is TRBV2 and J usage is TRBJ2-3, with TRBD2 identical over 13 bases. The CDR3 length is 18 residues. CDR1 and CDR2 from the germline V gene are SNHLY and FYNNEI. Trimming cost V 4 bases and J 0 bases; bases outside gene matches: 7. The CDR3 protein is CASSATSGRPPSTDTQYF. In nucleotides, the CDR3 is TGTGCCAGCAGTGCGACTAGCGGGAGGCCTCCTAGCACAGATACGCAGTATTTT.

The gene calls are TRBV10-1 and TRBJ2-2; 7 nucleotides agree with TRBD1. Germline values: CDR1 WNHNN, CDR2 SYGVQD (reference sequence). The CDR3 is 17 residues long. J lost 0 bases, V lost 4 bases, and 8 bases had no gene match. The CDR3 DNA is TGCGCCAGCAGTGGATCCCCACAGGGGCCGAACACCGGGGAGCTGTTTTTT. Residues: CASSGSPQGPNTGELFF.

V usage is TRBV18 and J usage is TRBJ2-7; 10 bases are shared with TRBD1. Germline V gene sequence: CDR1 KGHSH, CDR2 LQKENI. Unmatched junction bases numbered 10, after V lost 2 bases and J lost 0 bases. The CDR3 runs 18 residues. CDR3: CASSPKRTGGAPSYEQYF. The CDR3 nucleotides are TGTGCCAGCTCACCAAAAAGGACAGGGGGTGCCCCCTCCTACGAGCAGTACTTC.

This clonotype has a count of ten or more. The rearrangement joins TRBV29-1 to TRBJ2-5, with 10 bases matching TRBD1. The J segment lost 2 bases and the V segment lost 6 bases, leaving 9 bases of the junction unmatched. The CDR3 covers 15 residues. Germline CDR1 is SQVTM and CDR2 is ANQGSEA. The CDR3 spells CSVAGTGVVQETQYF. The CDR3 nucleotides read TGCAGCGTCGCCGGGACAGGGGTGGTTCAAGAGACCCAGTACTTC.

This clonotype was recorded at least ten times. This chain connects TRBV12-3 or TRBV12-4 to TRBJ1-2; no clear D gene. This CDR3 is built from 13 residues. Trimming removed 5 bases at V and 4 bases at J, with 11 bases between. Written as DNA, the CDR3 is TGTGCCAGCAGTCCAGGACGGGGCTATGGCTACACCTTC. Its protein is CASSPGRGYGYTF.

This clonotype was counted ten times or more. The chain employs TRBV12-3 or TRBV12-4 and TRBJ2-7; D could derive from TRBD1 or TRBD2 (6 bases each). The CDR3 extends over 13 amino acids. Trimming pared 4 bases from V and 6 bases from J, leaving 13 bases between. The CDR3 protein is CASSSAGHPEQYF. CDR3 coding DNA: TGTGCCAGCAGTTCTGCGGGACACCCCGAGCAGTACTTC.

This clonotype turned up a few times. V gene TRBV24-1 combines with J gene TRBJ1-1; 9 nucleotides match TRBD1. This CDR3 is built from 17 residues. Germline V CDR1 and CDR2: KGHDR, SFDVKD. V dropped 4 bases and J dropped 0; count of bases not matched to a gene: 8. This CDR3 is CATSDRTGVGMNTEAFF. The CDR3, as DNA: TGTGCCACCAGTGACCGGACAGGGGTAGGGATGAACACTGAAGCTTTCTTT.

The CDR3 is CASLRDSNHNEQFF. The CDR3 DNA reads as TGTGCCAGCCTCCGGGACAGTAATCACAATGAGCAGTTCTTC. The J gene is TRBJ2-1, the V gene TRBV28; 7 positions agree with TRBD1. V lost 8 bases and J lost 5; bases outside the gene matches: 9. The CDR3 spans 14 residues. Per germline, CDR1 MDHEN and CDR2 SYDVKM. The whole variable domain, filled in from reference TRBV28 and TRBJ2-1, reads DVKVTQSSRYLVKRTGEKVFLECVQDMDHENMFWYRQDPGLGLRLIYFSYDVKMKEKGDIPEGYSVSREKKERFSLILESASTNQTSMYLCASLRDSNHNEQFFGPGTRLTVL.

This clonotype appeared many times. The V call is TRBV24-1, the J call TRBJ2-1; a possible D gene is TRBD2 (5 bases). The CDR3 loop spans 15 amino acids. The germline V gene encodes CDR1 KGHDR and CDR2 SFDVKD. V gave up 4 bases and J gave up 0 bases, with 9 bases separating them. CDR3 region: CATSDPGSSYNEQFF. CDR3 in DNA: TGTGCCACCAGTGACCCGGGGAGCTCCTACAATGAGCAGTTCTTC.

This clonotype showed up many times. The chain uses TRBV21-1 and TRBJ2-1; TRBD1 was called by the table and not checked on the DNA. TRBV21-1 is labeled a pseudogene. The CDR3 runs 14 residues. CDR3 region: CASSKRDRHQGQFF. Written as DNA, the CDR3 is TGTGCCAGCAGCAAGCGGGACAGGCATCAAGGGCAGTTCTTC.

This clonotype was counted ten times or more. V and J are TRBV6-1 and TRBJ1-1; 7 bases align to TRBD1. Germline CDR1 MNHNS, CDR2 SASEGT. This CDR3 has 15 amino acids. Trimming removed 6 bases from V and 5 bases from J; junction bases left unmatched: 12. DNA of the CDR3: TGTGCCAGCAGCCAAGGTATCTCGGGACAGACTGAAGCTTTCTTT. This codes for CASSQGISGQTEAFF.

This clonotype was seen more than once but under ten times. The CDR3: CASQGQGDSPLHF. The DNA for the CDR3 is TGTGCCAGCCAGGGACAGGGGGATTCACCCCTCCACTTT. This sequence joins TRBV2 and TRBJ1-6; TRBD1 agrees at 11 bases. V gave up 8 bases and J gave up 8 bases; unmatched junction bases: 2. Germline CDR1 SNHLY, CDR2 FYNNEI. The length of the CDR3 is 13 residues. Using reference TRBV2 and TRBJ1-6 for the parts outside the CDR3, the full variable domain is EPEVTQTPSHQVTQMGQEVILRCVPISNHLYFYWYRQILGQKVEFLVSFYNNEISEKSEIFDDQFSVERPDGSNFTLKIRSTKLEDSAMYFCASQGQGDSPLHFGNGTRLTVT.

This clonotype was detected a few times. The chain employs TRBV29-1 and TRBJ2-7; a weak D match, TRBD2 (5 bases). CDR3 length equals 14 residues. Germline assignment: CDR1 SQVTM and CDR2 ANQGSEA. Trimming removed 5 bases at V and 2 bases at J, with 16 bases between. The CDR3 protein is CSVPWLDSTYEQYF. The CDR3 DNA sequence: TGCAGCGTTCCCTGGTTGGACTCTACCTACGAGCAGTACTTC.

V is TRBV6-5 and J is TRBJ2-6, with no clear D. This CDR3 is built from 16 residues. The germline V gene encodes CDR1 MNHEY and CDR2 SVGAGI. V was shortened by 0 bases and J by 3 bases, with 9 bases between the two germline ends. The CDR3 coding sequence is TGTGCCAGCAGTTACTCGGCGGTGAATGGGGCCAACGTCCTGACTTTC. Its protein is CASSYSAVNGANVLTF.

J is TRBJ2-5 and V is TRBV5-1, with D possibly being TRBD2 (6 bases). CDR1 and CDR2 from the germline V gene are SGHRS and YFSETQ. V gave up 0 bases and J gave up 5 bases, with 20 bases separating them. CDR3 size: 17 residues. Here the CDR3 DNA reads TGCGCCAGCAGCTTGGATGGTCTAGCGCTAATACGGGAGACCCAGTACTTC. Its translation: CASSLDGLALIRETQYF.

Only a few counts were recorded for this clonotype. The DNA of the CDR3 is TGTGCCAGCAGTTCCTTAAGGATCCCCTACAATGAGCAGTTCTTC. It yields the protein CASSSLRIPYNEQFF. The chain joins TRBV12-3 or TRBV12-4 to TRBJ2-1; no clear D. The CDR3 runs to 15 residues. V was shortened by 4 bases and J by 2 bases, with 12 bases between the two germline ends.

This CDR3 is CASSVASGHYNEQFF. The CDR3 nucleotides are TGTGCCAGCAGCGTAGCCAGCGGGCATTACAATGAGCAGTTCTTC. The chain joins TRBV9 to TRBJ2-1; D may be TRBD2 (6 bases). Germline V CDR1 and CDR2: SGDLS, YYNGEE. The length of the CDR3 is 15 residues. Between the trimmed V and J ends, which lost 0 bases and 4 bases, there was a span of 11 bases. The variable domain in full, with the rest retrieved from reference TRBV9 and TRBJ2-1, is DSGVTQTPKHLITATGQRVTLRCSPRSGDLSVYWYQQSLDQGLQFLIQYYNGEERAKGNILERFSAQQFPDLHSELNLSSLELGDSALYFCASSVASGHYNEQFFGPGTRLTVL.

This clonotype came up a few times. The chain couples TRBV9 to TRBJ2-1; D not certain. The V gene's germline CDR1 is SGDLS and CDR2 YYNGEE. Deletions cut 0 bases from V and 2 bases from J, with 9 bases between. This CDR3 is built from 15 residues. This chain's CDR3 is CASSVGLGAYNEQFF. The CDR3 coding sequence is TGTGCCAGCAGCGTAGGGCTTGGCGCCTACAATGAGCAGTTCTTC.

This clonotype occurred a few times. The rearrangement uses TRBV6-1 and TRBJ2-7, with a tentative D call TRBD1 (5 bases). The CDR3 loop spans 14 amino acids. Per the germline V gene, CDR1 is MNHNS and CDR2 is SASEGT. The DNA of the CDR3 is TGTGCCAGCAGTGAACGACAGTCTTCCTTCGAGCAGTACGTC. It encodes CASSERQSSFEQYV.

V and J are TRBV5-1 and TRBJ2-1; 9 bases agree with TRBD2. CDR3 length: 16 amino acids. Germline V lookup: CDR1 SGHRS, CDR2 YFSETQ. J gave up 7 bases and V 1 base, and 9 bases lay outside the gene matches. Here the CDR3 reads CASSLIGGGARNEQFF. In DNA form, the CDR3 reads TGCGCCAGCAGCTTGATCGGCGGGGGGGCCCGGAATGAGCAGTTCTTC.

This clonotype appeared many times. The V gene is TRBV20-1, the J gene TRBJ2-1; weak D call: TRBD2 (6 bases). V dropped 3 bases and J dropped 11 bases, with 11 bases sitting between them. The CDR3 totals 11 residues. Germline V CDR1 and CDR2: DFQATT, SNEGSKA (reference sequence). In DNA form, the CDR3 reads TGCAGTGCTAGCGTCCGGGAGCAGCAGTTCTTC. Its protein is CSASVREQQFF.

This clonotype was counted between two and nine times. CDR3 region: CASLFRGSSYNEQFF. In DNA form, the CDR3 reads TGTGCCAGCCTTTTTCGGGGGTCCTCCTACAATGAGCAGTTCTTC. The chain is built from TRBV28 and TRBJ2-1, with D possibly matching TRBD2 (6 bases). The germline V gene has CDR1 MDHEN and CDR2 SYDVKM. This CDR3 is 15 amino acids long. V lost 8 bases and J lost 0, with 14 bases in between.

This clonotype has ten or more counts. This chain joins TRBV7-9 and TRBJ2-2; 11 bases align to TRBD2. Trimming at V came to 5 bases and at J to 1 base, leaving 3 bases not matched to a gene. Germline values: CDR1 SEHNR, CDR2 FQNEAQ (reference sequence). The CDR3 totals 16 residues. This CDR3 reads CASSLGTSGNTGELFF. For the CDR3, the DNA is TGTGCCAGCAGCCTGGGGACTAGCGGGAACACCGGGGAGCTGTTTTTT.

Worth noting for this clonotype: This may come from a read error, since a much larger clone is one base off. This chain uses TRBV24-1 with TRBJ2-3; D unclear. Trimming shortened V by 4 bases and J by 0 bases, and 4 bases separated the two germline ends. The CDR3 runs to 13 residues. The germline V gene encodes CDR1 KGHDR and CDR2 SFDVKD. CDR3 DNA: TGTGCCACCAGTGAACTTAGCACAGATACGCAGTATTTT. It is translated as CATSELSTDTQYF.

The chain carries TRBV7-9 and TRBJ1-2; 7 bases are shared with TRBD1. V gave up 0 bases and J gave up 8 bases; unmatched junction bases: 6. Germline V lookup: CDR1 SEHNR, CDR2 FQNEAQ (reference sequence). This CDR3 has 14 residues. The CDR3 bases are TGTGCCAGCAGCTTAGCCTCACAGGGGAGAGGCTACACCTTC. Translated: CASSLASQGRGYTF.

This chain uses TRBV12-3 or TRBV12-4 with TRBJ2-7; D gene ambiguous. The V gene lost 3 bases and the J gene lost 5 bases, with 14 bases spanning the gap. The CDR3 runs 14 residues. CDR3 bases: TGTGCCAGCAGTTTTGGGCTAGGACGGGACGAGCAGTACTTC. Protein product: CASSFGLGRDEQYF.

V and J are TRBV5-1 and TRBJ1-6, with a weak D call TRBD1 (5 bases). CDR3 length: 15 residues. Trimming left V 3 bases short and J 8 bases short, with 15 bases between. Germline V gene sequence: CDR1 SGHRS, CDR2 YFSETQ. CDR3 in amino acids: CASSSTGGEDSPLHF. The CDR3 bases are TGCGCCAGCAGCTCCACGGGAGGGGAAGATTCACCCCTCCACTTT.

The chain combines TRBV7-8 with TRBJ2-1; a weak D match, TRBD2 (6 bases). The CDR3 extends over 15 amino acids. V was shortened by 6 bases and J by 4 bases, with 16 bases between the two germline ends. Germline CDR1 and CDR2: SGHVS and FQNEAQ. The CDR3 loop is CASSDLRGLYNEQFF. CDR3 sequence (DNA): TGTGCCAGCAGTGATTTGCGGGGCTTGTACAATGAGCAGTTCTTC.